Listed here are 25 T cell receptor beta chains from one sample, sequenced in a study of shared clonotypes between healthy human individuals. Profiled with immunoSEQ multiplex PCR; TCRdb holds only in-frame clones, not every one. In the table there are about a million clones, 60% to 85% of which are singletons. The sequenced sample consisted of memory CD4+ T cells from PBMCs. Subset of the sample: CD45RA-negative fraction. All receptors derive from a man aged 18 to 29 in good health. Some clones in this sample may be carry-over from other donors' samples.

Only a few counts were recorded for this clone. The rearrangement joins TRBV18 to TRBJ1-1; no reliable D call. Trimming cost V 0 bases and J 1 base, with 9 bases left between them. The germline V gene encodes CDR1 KGHSH and CDR2 LQKENI. The CDR3 extends over 15 amino acids. The DNA for the CDR3 is TGTGCCAGCTCACCACCGAATGAGGCGAACACTGAAGCTTTCTTT. Residues: CASSPPNEANTEAFF.

The chain uses TRBV18 and TRBJ2-7, with 8 bases identical to TRBD1. The V and J ends lost 1 base and 9 bases, in that order; junction bases with no gene match: 20. Germline loops: CDR1 KGHSH, CDR2 LQKENI. The CDR3 consists of 18 residues. The CDR3 reads CASSPQLKPTGAGTAQYF. CDR3 coding DNA: TGTGCCAGCTCACCACAACTAAAACCGACAGGGGCCGGGACAGCGCAGTACTTC.

The CDR3 DNA reads TGTGCCAGCAGCTTGAGCGGGGGCGGGGATACGCAGTATTTT. Its translation: CASSLSGGGDTQYF. The rearrangement joins TRBV7-2 to TRBJ2-3; 8 bases line up with TRBD2. The CDR3 is 14 residues long. The V gene end was trimmed by 3 bases and the J gene end by 6 bases; junction bases not matched to a gene: 5. Germline CDR1 reads SGHTA; CDR2 reads FQGNSA.

The rearrangement uses TRBV7-9 and TRBJ1-3; D uncertain. V lost 3 bases to trimming and J lost 0 bases, with 9 bases between them. The CDR3 covers 15 residues. Germline values: CDR1 SEHNR, CDR2 FQNEAQ (reference sequence). The CDR3 protein is CASSFTELSGNTIYF. Written as DNA, the CDR3 is TGTGCCAGCAGCTTCACGGAGCTCTCTGGAAACACCATATATTTT.

This clone was recorded once. The rearrangement joins TRBV28 to TRBJ1-5, with 11 bases identical to TRBD1. Per the germline V gene, CDR1 is MDHEN and CDR2 is SYDVKM. The CDR3 spans 15 residues. V lost 3 bases, J lost 9 bases, and 7 bases stayed unmatched. Here the CDR3 DNA reads TGTGCCAGCAGTTTCTGGGACAGGGGGGGGCTGCCCCAGCATTTT. It yields the protein CASSFWDRGGLPQHF.

This clone was recorded only once. The V and J genes are TRBV28 and TRBJ1-2; D is possibly TRBD1 (6 bases). Germline V CDR1 and CDR2: MDHEN, SYDVKM. V gave up 3 bases and J gave up 4 bases, with 27 bases separating them. This CDR3 region has 19 residues. The CDR3 loop reads CASSLPTPLQGPLSYGYTF. CDR3 DNA sequence: TGTGCCAGCAGTTTGCCCACCCCCCTTCAGGGGCCCCTCTCCTATGGCTACACCTTC.

The chain is built from TRBV6-5 and TRBJ1-1; perhaps TRBD1 as D (5 bases). CDR3 size: 13 residues. CDR1 is MNHEY and CDR2 is SVGAGI in the germline V gene. V was clipped by 2 bases and J by 8 bases, with 12 bases between them. The CDR3 DNA is TGTGCCAGCAGTTACCTGGGGGTCGGAGAAGCTTTCTTT. It translates to CASSYLGVGEAFF.

V usage is TRBV4-2 and J usage is TRBJ2-7, with D unresolved. The V gene's germline CDR1 is LGHNA and CDR2 YNFKEQ. V shed 1 base and J shed 0 bases, with 7 bases lying between them. The CDR3 has 14 residues. The CDR3 DNA follows: TGTGCCAGCAGCCAAGCGTCGGCCTCCTACGAGCAGTACTTC. Protein: CASSQASASYEQYF.

This clone was seen a single time. Compared with germline, one end of the junction differs, possibly owing to a read error. The chain is built from TRBV6-1 and TRBJ2-5, with a tentative D call TRBD1 (6 bases). The DNA matches TRBJ2-7 better at its end, which makes the J call doubtful. The CDR3 length is 13 residues. Per germline, CDR1 MNHNS and CDR2 SASEGT. In DNA form, the CDR3 reads TGTGCCAGCAGGGAAGACAGGACCCACGAGCAGTACTTC. Protein sequence: CASREDRTHEQYF.

The DNA of the CDR3 is TGTGCCAGCAGCCCGGGACTAGCGGGAGAGGCCGGGGAGCTGTTTTTT. It codes for CASSPGLAGEAGELFF. The chain links TRBV4-2 to TRBJ2-2; 14 positions agree with TRBD2. Trimming took 4 bases from V and 6 from J; bases not matched to a gene: 4. Looked up from germline, CDR1 is LGHNA and CDR2 is YNFKEQ. CDR3 length: 16 amino acids.

The rearrangement uses TRBV11-2 and TRBJ2-1; 10 nucleotides align to TRBD2. This CDR3 spans 14 amino acids. J gave up 5 bases and V 3 bases, and 1 base lay outside the gene matches. The germline gives CDR1 SGHAT, CDR2 FQNNGV. The CDR3 spells CASSFSGRDNEQFF. The CDR3 bases are TGTGCCAGCAGCTTCAGCGGGAGGGACAATGAGCAGTTCTTC.

The V gene is TRBV5-1, the J gene TRBJ2-1; 8 nucleotides agree with TRBD1. V lost 4 bases to trimming and J lost 13 bases; unmatched junction nucleotides: 22. CDR1 is SGHRS, CDR2 YFSETQ, per germline. The CDR3 has 17 amino acids. CDR3 DNA sequence: TGCGCCAGCAGCGCAGCATTACAGGGGGGCCCTGTAAGAGGACAGTTCTTC. Its protein is CASSAALQGGPVRGQFF.

The V call is TRBV27, the J call TRBJ2-3; 11 bases line up with TRBD2. Germline lookup yields CDR1 MNHEY and CDR2 SMNVEV (reference sequence). The length of the CDR3 is 16 residues. J lost 0 bases, V lost 4 bases, and 3 bases had no gene match. The DNA of the CDR3 is TGTGCCAGCAGTTCGGGACTAGCGGCTAGCACAGATACGCAGTATTTT. Protein: CASSSGLAASTDTQYF.

The genes are TRBV4-3 and TRBJ2-7; 9 bases are shared with TRBD2. Germline V lookup: CDR1 LGHNA, CDR2 YSLEER. Losses at the gene ends were 0 bases for V and 4 bases for J; bases not matched to a gene: 4. The CDR3 contains 15 residues. In DNA, the CDR3 is TGCGCCAGCAGCCAAGACGTAGCGGGAGTTTACGAGCAGTACTTC. Protein sequence: CASSQDVAGVYEQYF.

J is TRBJ2-5 and V is TRBV20-1; D is uncertain. Germline CDR1 and CDR2: DFQATT and SNEGSKA (reference sequence). Trimming cost V 6 bases and J 0 bases, with 2 bases left between them. The CDR3 sequence is 10 residues long. The CDR3 loop is CSAHQETQYF. The CDR3 DNA is TGCAGTGCCCACCAAGAGACCCAGTACTTC.

With respect to this clone: This likely came from a read error, as a far larger clone is one base away. The chain joins TRBV27 to TRBJ2-7, with 9 nucleotides matching TRBD1. CDR3 length equals 14 residues. V was pared by 10 bases and J by 2 bases, with 9 bases of the junction left unmatched. The germline gives CDR1 MNHEY, CDR2 SMNVEV (reference sequence). The CDR3 loop reads CANRWGQGPYEQYF. Here the CDR3 DNA reads TGTGCCAACAGGTGGGGACAGGGTCCCTACGAGCAGTACTTC.

The chain has TRBV30 and TRBJ1-5; D gene uncertain. V was trimmed by 2 bases and J by 1 base, leaving 3 bases between them. Looked up from germline, CDR1 is GTSNPN and CDR2 is SVGIG (reference sequence). The CDR3 runs 12 residues. CDR3 protein: CAWSPSNQPQHF. The CDR3 DNA is TGTGCCTGGAGTCCAAGCAATCAGCCCCAGCATTTT. Full variable domain (outside the CDR3, taken from reference TRBV30 and TRBJ1-5): SQTIHQWPATLVQPVGSPLSLECTVEGTSNPNLYWYRQAAGRGLQLLFYSVGIGQISSEVPQNLSASRPQDRQFILSSKKLLLSDSGFYLCAWSPSNQPQHFGDGTRLSIL.

This clone was counted only a few times. V usage is TRBV28 and J usage is TRBJ2-7; D gene uncertain. V gave up 3 bases and J gave up 3 bases, with 18 bases separating them. This CDR3 is 16 amino acids long. CDR1 and CDR2 from the germline V gene are MDHEN and SYDVKM. The CDR3 protein is CASSFKLADPSYEQYF. CDR3 DNA sequence: TGTGCCAGCAGTTTTAAACTGGCGGACCCTAGCTACGAGCAGTACTTC.

The rearrangement uses TRBV5-1 and TRBJ1-1; no firm D call. From germline, CDR1 is SGHRS and CDR2 YFSETQ. The CDR3 covers 13 residues. Trimming took off 8 bases at V and 2 bases at J, with 13 bases between the two ends. The CDR3 protein is CASRLDGNTEAFF. CDR3 nucleotide sequence: TGCGCCAGTCGTTTGGATGGAAACACTGAAGCTTTCTTT. Using reference TRBV5-1 and TRBJ1-1 for the parts outside the CDR3, the full variable domain is KAGVTQTPRYLIKTRGQQVTLSCSPISGHRSVSWYQQTPGQGLQFLFEYFSETQRNKGNFPGRFSGRQFSNSRSEMNVSTLELGDSALYLCASRLDGNTEAFFGQGTRLTVV.

The chain employs TRBV4-3 and TRBJ1-2; D not resolved. This CDR3 contains 15 residues. The germline V gene has CDR1 LGHNA and CDR2 YSLEER. V was clipped by 4 bases and J by 0 bases, with 12 bases between them. CDR3 region: CASSPRLAANYGYTF. Here the CDR3 DNA reads TGCGCCAGCAGCCCTCGCCTGGCGGCTAACTATGGCTACACCTTC.

This clone came up a few times. V is TRBV29-1 and J is TRBJ2-7; unclear D gene. CDR1 SQVTM and CDR2 ANQGSEA come from the germline V gene. The CDR3 is 14 residues long. V lost 3 bases and J 0 bases, leaving 12 bases between the germline ends. The CDR3 spells CSVEMLTDSYEQYF. The CDR3 DNA reads as TGCAGCGTTGAGATGTTGACTGACTCCTACGAGCAGTACTTC.

The chain uses TRBV6-1 and TRBJ1-1; D gene unclear. The CDR3 totals 13 residues. Trimming took 7 bases from V and 2 from J, leaving 11 bases between them. Germline V gene data show CDR1 as MNHNS and CDR2 as SASEGT. The CDR3 region is CASIPGTNTEAFF. CDR3 DNA: TGTGCCAGCATCCCCGGCACTAACACTGAAGCTTTCTTT.

The sample holds one count of this clone. This chain connects TRBV28 to TRBJ1-4; D is ambiguous. V was shortened by 5 bases and J by 0 bases, with 7 bases between the two germline ends. The germline gives CDR1 MDHEN, CDR2 SYDVKM. The length of the CDR3 is 14 residues. The CDR3 is CASSRPPTNEKLFF. For the CDR3, the DNA is TGTGCCAGCAGTCGCCCTCCAACTAATGAAAAACTGTTTTTT.

The gene calls are TRBV2 and TRBJ2-1; D might be TRBD2 (6 bases). The CDR3 is 13 amino acids. Germline CDR1 reads SNHLY; CDR2 reads FYNNEI. Trimming took 11 bases from V and 5 from J, leaving 16 bases between them. The CDR3 loop is CASARERHNEQFF. CDR3 DNA: TGTGCCTCAGCCCGGGAGCGTCACAATGAGCAGTTCTTC.

The chain employs TRBV5-1 and TRBJ1-1; possible D gene TRBD1, 6 bases. The CDR3 is 14 residues long. Germline CDR1 reads SGHRS; CDR2 reads YFSETQ. V was trimmed by 3 bases and J by 6 bases, leaving 15 bases between them. The CDR3 sequence: CASSSEGGVSEAFF. CDR3 sequence (DNA): TGCGCCAGCAGCTCAGAGGGGGGCGTATCTGAAGCTTTCTTT.